This T cell receptor beta chain emerged from a study of control samples from healthy donors and cancer patients. Profiled with immunoSEQ multiplex PCR; TCRdb holds only in-frame clones, not every one. In the table there are about 84,000 clones, about nine tenths of which are singletons. Trimming removed 5 bases from V and 6 bases from J, with 15 bases in between. Germline V gene data show CDR1 as SGHTA and CDR2 as FQGNSA. CDR3 size: 14 residues. The rearrangement joins TRBV7-2 to TRBJ2-3, with D perhaps given as TRBD1 or TRBD2 (6 bases each). Sequenced: blood. The source is a man aged 30 to 39 in good health. CDR3 DNA: TGTGCCAGCAGCGGCTGGCGGGACACGGATACGCAGTATTTT. Its translation is CASSGWRDTDTQYF.